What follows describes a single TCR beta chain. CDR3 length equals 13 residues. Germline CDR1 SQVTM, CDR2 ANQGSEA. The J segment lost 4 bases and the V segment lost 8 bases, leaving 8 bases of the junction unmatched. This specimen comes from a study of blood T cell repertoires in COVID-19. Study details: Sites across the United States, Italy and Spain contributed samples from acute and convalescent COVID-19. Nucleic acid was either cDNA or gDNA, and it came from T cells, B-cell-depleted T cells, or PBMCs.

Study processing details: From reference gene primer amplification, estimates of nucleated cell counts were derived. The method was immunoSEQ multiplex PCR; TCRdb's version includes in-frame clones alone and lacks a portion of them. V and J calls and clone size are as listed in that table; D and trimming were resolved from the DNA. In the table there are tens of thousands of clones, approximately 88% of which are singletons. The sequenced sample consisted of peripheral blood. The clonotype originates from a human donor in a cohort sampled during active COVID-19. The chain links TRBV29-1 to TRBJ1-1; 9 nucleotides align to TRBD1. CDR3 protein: CSIETGGRTEAFF. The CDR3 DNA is TGCAGCATCGAAACAGGGGGCCGCACTGAAGCTTTCTTT. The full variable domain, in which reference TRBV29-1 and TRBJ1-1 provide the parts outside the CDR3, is SAVISQKPSRDICQRGTSLTIQCQVDSQVTMMFWYRQQPGQSLTLIATANQGSEATYESGFVIDKFPISRPNLTFSTLTVSNMSPEDSSIYLCSIETGGRTEAFFGQGTRLTVV.